These 18 T cell receptor beta chains originate from one sample sequenced in a study of T-cell reconstitution after alpha-beta-depleted transplantation in children. Unique molecular identifiers were incorporated during preparation of the TCRbeta library. TCRdb independently ran MiXCR on the PCR reads; one entry per CDR3 protein. The repertoire includes roughly 350,000 distinct CDR3 sequences, 10% of them detected once, and 2.4% sits in the top ten. The specimen comprised PBMCs from the stem cell graft donor, sampled from the stem cell graft. The receptors were gathered from a human donor who donated a stem cell graft to a child with acute lymphoblastic leukemia.

This clonotype turned up a few times. The rearrangement uses TRBV5-1 and TRBJ2-5, with TRBD1 matching 7 bases. After removal of 2 bases from V and 4 bases from J, the junction contained 5 bases not matched to a gene. The CDR3 spans 14 residues. The germline gives CDR1 SGHRS, CDR2 YFSETQ. The CDR3 nucleotides read TGCGCCAGCAGCTTCCAACAGGGGAGAGAGACCCAGTACTTC. It encodes CASSFQQGRETQYF.

The chain has TRBV4-3 and TRBJ2-4; D is unclear. Germline CDR1 and CDR2: LGHNA and YSLEER. V lost 0 bases to trimming and J lost 7 bases, with 13 bases between them. The CDR3 sequence is 15 residues long. The CDR3 region is CASSQDPRLVNIQYF. The CDR3 region has the DNA TGCGCCAGCAGCCAAGACCCCAGACTCGTGAACATTCAGTACTTC.

V and J are TRBV20-1 and TRBJ2-5; 7 positions match TRBD1. This CDR3 region has 16 residues. CDR1 is DFQATT and CDR2 is SNEGSKA in the germline V gene (reference sequence). V lost 0 bases to trimming and J lost 2 bases; unmatched junction nucleotides: 9. The CDR3 protein is CSARDNLRGLQETQYF. The CDR3 coding sequence is TGCAGTGCTAGAGATAATTTAAGGGGGCTTCAAGAGACCCAGTACTTC.

This clonotype was detected a few times. This chain joins TRBV7-9 and TRBJ1-2; a weak D match, TRBD1 (6 bases). Germline CDR1 is SEHNR and CDR2 is FQNEAQ (reference sequence). V lost 3 bases and J 5 bases, leaving 13 bases between the germline ends. The CDR3 covers 14 residues. Here the CDR3 reads CASSFNRDTYGYTF. For the CDR3, the DNA is TGTGCCAGCAGCTTCAATCGGGACACTTATGGCTACACCTTC. Full variable domain (rest looked up from reference TRBV7-9 and TRBJ1-2): DTGVSQNPRHKITKRGQNVTFRCDPISEHNRLYWYRQTLGQGPEFLTYFQNEAQLEKSRLLSDRFSAERPKGSFSTLEIQRTEQGDSAMYLCASSFNRDTYGYTFGSGTRLTVV.

This sequence joins TRBV4-3 and TRBJ2-1, with 8 bases lining up with TRBD2. V was pared by 4 bases and J by 3 bases, with 8 bases of the junction left unmatched. Germline CDR1 LGHNA, CDR2 YSLEER. CDR3 length: 16 residues. Here the CDR3 DNA reads TGCGCCAGCAGCCGGGGGCCGGGAGGGCTCTACAATGAGCAGTTCTTC. Protein: CASSRGPGGLYNEQFF.

The J gene is TRBJ1-4, the V gene TRBV20-1; tentative D call: TRBD1 (5 bases). This CDR3 has 18 amino acids. CDR1 DFQATT and CDR2 SNEGSKA come from the germline V gene (reference sequence). The V end lost 2 bases, the J end lost 0 bases, and 19 bases lay between the germline ends. The CDR3 DNA reads TGCAGTGCTAGAAGGCTTAAGGGGCGGGAGGCAACTAATGAAAAACTGTTTTTT. This translates into CSARRLKGREATNEKLFF.

This clonotype has only a few counts. The chain carries TRBV29-1 and TRBJ1-2; 8 bases line up with TRBD1. CDR1 and CDR2 from the germline V gene are SQVTM and ANQGSEA. With V trimmed by 7 bases and J by 5 bases, 9 bases remained unmatched. CDR3 size: 13 residues. The CDR3 sequence: CSGVDRDSYGYTF. The CDR3 coding sequence is TGCAGCGGTGTGGACAGGGACAGTTATGGCTACACCTTC.

The V gene is TRBV12-3 or TRBV12-4, the J gene TRBJ2-3, with D perhaps TRBD2 (6 bases). Trimming removed 11 bases at V and 2 bases at J, with 17 bases between. The CDR3 covers 14 residues. CDR3 amino acids: CASRVGGTTDTQYF. CDR3 nucleotide sequence: TGTGCCTCGAGGGTGGGCGGGACCACAGATACGCAGTATTTT.

This clonotype was seen only once. The CDR3 DNA reads as TGTGCCAGCAGCCTTCAATTGGGGATGGATACGCAGTATTTT. Protein: CASSLQLGMDTQYF. The V and J genes are TRBV7-9 and TRBJ2-3; no clear D. CDR3 length equals 14 residues. Trimming removed 5 bases at V and 6 bases at J, with 15 bases between. Germline CDR1 SEHNR, CDR2 FQNEAQ (reference sequence). The full variable domain, its missing parts supplied by reference TRBV7-9 and TRBJ2-3, is DTGVSQNPRHKITKRGQNVTFRCDPISEHNRLYWYRQTLGQGPEFLTYFQNEAQLEKSRLLSDRFSAERPKGSFSTLEIQRTEQGDSAMYLCASSLQLGMDTQYFGPGTRLTVL.

The chain combines TRBV30 with TRBJ1-6; no firm D call. V dropped 0 bases and J dropped 3 bases, with 9 bases sitting between them. Germline CDR1 reads GTSNPN; CDR2 reads SVGIG (reference sequence). This CDR3 is built from 15 residues. The CDR3 loop is CAWSVPSYYNSPLHF. CDR3 DNA: TGTGCCTGGAGTGTACCCAGCTACTATAATTCACCCCTCCACTTT.

The table lists this clonotype with a few counts. V usage is TRBV7-8 and J usage is TRBJ2-3, with D perhaps matching TRBD1 (5 bases). With 5 bases removed from V and 0 bases from J, the gap between germline ends came to 18 bases. Germline CDR1 SGHVS, CDR2 FQNEAQ. This CDR3 region has 17 residues. The CDR3 sequence is CASSPSLRESSTDTQYF. The DNA of the CDR3 is TGTGCCAGCAGCCCCAGTCTCAGGGAATCTAGCACAGATACGCAGTATTTT.

At least ten counts were recorded for this clonotype. This chain connects TRBV7-8 to TRBJ2-7; tentative D call: TRBD1 (6 bases). This CDR3 has 14 amino acids. Germline loops: CDR1 SGHVS, CDR2 FQNEAQ. V gave up 3 bases and J gave up 3 bases, with 12 bases separating them. In DNA form, the CDR3 reads TGTGCCAGCAGCTTCTCCGGGACAAACTACGAGCAGTACTTC. Protein product: CASSFSGTNYEQYF.

This clonotype was observed a few times. The chain joins TRBV24-1 to TRBJ1-5, with D unresolved. CDR1 is KGHDR, CDR2 SFDVKD, per germline. V shed 5 bases and J shed 3 bases, with 10 bases lying between them. The CDR3 is made up of 14 amino acids. CDR3 loop: CATSAGGNNQPQHF. DNA of the CDR3: TGTGCCACCAGTGCCGGTGGGAACAATCAGCCCCAGCATTTT.

The chain is built from TRBV20-1 and TRBJ2-7; D gene ambiguous. Germline V gene lookup returns CDR1 DFQATT and CDR2 SNEGSKA (reference sequence). Trimming removed 0 bases from V and 5 bases from J, with 5 bases in between. The CDR3 extends over 11 amino acids. The CDR3 reads CSAREWNEQYF. CDR3 sequence (DNA): TGCAGTGCTAGAGAGTGGAACGAGCAGTACTTC.

The sample holds a few counts of this clonotype. The chain is built from TRBV11-2 and TRBJ1-6, with no clear D. V lost 0 bases, J lost 9 bases, and 6 bases lay in between. Germline CDR1 SGHAT, CDR2 FQNNGV. There are 13 residues in the CDR3. The CDR3 spells CASSLDRGSPLHF. CDR3 in DNA: TGTGCCAGCAGCTTAGATCGCGGTTCACCCCTCCACTTT.

This clonotype was observed a few times. The chain links TRBV27 to TRBJ1-5; TRBD1 might be the D (6 bases). The V gene lost 3 bases and the J gene lost 3 bases, with 12 bases spanning the gap. The V gene's germline CDR1 is MNHEY and CDR2 SMNVEV (reference sequence). CDR3 length equals 15 residues. The CDR3 DNA follows: TGTGCCAGCAGTTTGTGGGGGGCAGCCAATCAGCCCCAGCATTTT. Its protein product is CASSLWGAANQPQHF.

CDR3 protein: CASNRLAGDQETQYF. The CDR3 nucleotides read TGTGCCAGCAATAGACTAGCGGGAGACCAAGAGACCCAGTACTTC. The gene calls are TRBV6-1 and TRBJ2-5; TRBD2 matches at 12 bases. The CDR3 consists of 15 residues. CDR1 and CDR2 (germline): MNHNS, SASEGT. V gave up 7 bases and J gave up 0 bases; unmatched junction bases: 3.

This clonotype has more than one count but fewer than ten. The J gene is TRBJ1-4, the V gene TRBV7-8; D is possibly TRBD1 (6 bases). The CDR3 has 15 residues. CDR1 is SGHVS and CDR2 is FQNEAQ in the germline V gene. Trimming removed 3 bases from V and 5 bases from J, with 13 bases in between. The CDR3 loop is CASSLAGHGNEKLFF. The CDR3 nucleotides are TGTGCCAGCAGCTTGGCGGGACATGGGAATGAAAAACTGTTTTTT.